This T cell receptor (beta chain) was profiled in a study of blood T cell repertoires in COVID-19. This CDR3 contains 12 residues. Germline values: CDR1 MRHNA, CDR2 SNTAGT. V shed 8 bases and J shed 7 bases, with 11 bases lying between them. Measured with immunoSEQ multiplex PCR; TCRdb has only the in-frame clones, and not every one. In the table there are approximately 500,000 clones, 85% to 90% of which are singletons. The chain uses TRBV6-4 and TRBJ2-2, with a weak D call TRBD2 (6 bases). The source is a woman aged 45-59 years with COVID-19, enrolled during active disease. The sample taken for sequencing was peripheral blood. This chain's CDR3 is CASGGKGGELFF. In nucleotides, the CDR3 is TGTGCCAGCGGGGGGAAAGGCGGGGAGCTGTTTTTT.